These T cell receptor beta chains were read from a single sample in a study of T cell repertoires in cytomegalovirus infection. Antigens for these TCRs are unknown. MiXCR, run by TCRdb on the reads, gives a single entry per CDR3 protein. The sample contains about a million distinct CDR3 sequences, approximately 31% of which appear only once. The sequenced sample was cultured CD8+ T cells from PBMCs, obtained from culture after CMV antigen stimulation. The receptors were sampled from a human donor in good health (CMV status not recorded). Some clones in this sample may be carry-over from other donors' samples. CDR3s include the opening cysteine and the closing phenylalanine or tryptophan. A D gene is named only where the DNA matches it firmly. Clone size, where shown, is once, few, many, or a class for clones that have expanded.

d_call,clone_size,cdr3_length,v_call,j_call,cdr3_nt,cdr3_aa
NA,NA,15,TRBV4-1,TRBJ1-6,TGCGCCAGCAGCCACCCCGGCGGAGCGAATTCACCCCTCCACTTT,CASSHPGGANSPLHF
TRBD1,few,14,TRBV27,TRBJ2-7,TGTGCCAGCAGTTTATACCTGACAGGGTTCGAGCAGTACTTC,CASSLYLTGFEQYF
NA,many,13,TRBV7-9,TRBJ1-1,TGTGCCAGCAGGGGGGGTAAGAAGCCTGAAGCTTTCTTT,CASRGGKKPEAFF
NA,many,17,TRBV7-8,TRBJ2-1,TGTGCCAGCAGCCCTAATTTGGGCTACCTGGCGGGGAATGAGCAGTTCTTC,CASSPNLGYLAGNEQFF
TRBD1,NA,14,TRBV27,TRBJ1-2,TGTGCCAGCAGCCCACAGGGGTTCGCCTATGGCTACACCTTC,CASSPQGFAYGYTF
TRBD2,NA,16,TRBV7-1,TRBJ2-1,TGTGCCAGCAGCATGGGGGGGAGGGGTAACTACAATGAGCAGTTCTTC,CASSMGGRGNYNEQFF
TRBD1,few,15,TRBV6-5,TRBJ2-5,TGTGCCAGCAGTTACCAGTCCGACAGGGGGGAGACCCAGTACTTC,CASSYQSDRGETQYF
NA,few,14,TRBV27,TRBJ1-1,TGTGCCAGCAGTTCGACAGCCTGGGGCACTGAAGCTTTCTTT,CASSSTAWGTEAFF
NA,many,13,TRBV7-8,TRBJ1-5,TGTGCCAGCAGCTCAGGGGACAATCAGCCCCAGCATTTT,CASSSGDNQPQHF
NA,NA,14,TRBV27,TRBJ2-7,TGTGCCAGCAGGTGGGGAGGGGGCTCCTACGAGCAGTACTTC,CASRWGGGSYEQYF
NA,NA,19,TRBV19,TRBJ2-6,TGTGCCAGTAGTATTATCGGATTGAGGGCCAGAGCTGGGGCCAACGTCCTGACTTTC,CASSIIGLRARAGANVLTF
NA,NA,14,TRBV7-9,TRBJ1-1,TGTGCCAGCAGCTTAATGGGGAAGAACACTGAAGCTTTCTTT,CASSLMGKNTEAFF
NA,NA,14,TRBV6-2/TRBV6-3,TRBJ1-1,TGTGCCAGCAGTCTCCGGACACCGGAGGTCGGGGCTTTCTTT,CASSLRTPEVGAFF
NA,NA,15,TRBV12-3/TRBV12-4,TRBJ2-5,TGTGCCAGCAGTTTAGCGGTAAACCTTGCGGAGACCCAGTACTTC,CASSLAVNLAETQYF
TRBD1,many,16,TRBV6-6,TRBJ2-1,TGTGCCAGCAGTTACCTACAGGGGAGCTCCTACAATGAGCAGTTCTTC,CASSYLQGSSYNEQFF
TRBD2,NA,17,TRBV15,TRBJ2-2,TGTGCCACCAGCAGAGATGGGGCTAGCGGGGGGTCCGGGGAGCTGTTTTTT,CATSRDGASGGSGELFF
NA,NA,16,TRBV6-6,TRBJ1-4,TGTGCCAGCAGTTATTCCTTAGGAGGGGCCGATGAAAAACTGTTTTTT,CASSYSLGGADEKLFF
NA,few,13,TRBV7-6,TRBJ1-6,TGTGCCAGTACTCAGGGCGGGGCGTCACCCCTCCACTTT,CASTQGGASPLHF
NA,few,15,TRBV4-2,TRBJ1-5,TGTGCCAGCAGCCAAACCGTTCTAAGCAATCAGCCCCAGCATTTT,CASSQTVLSNQPQHF
NA,many,14,TRBV12-3/TRBV12-4,TRBJ1-1,TGTGCCAGCAGTCTCGGGGAGGGTGACACTGAAGCTTTCTTT,CASSLGEGDTEAFF
TRBD2,NA,13,TRBV20-1,TRBJ2-1,TGCAGTTCAAGATGGGGGGGTTACAGCGAGCAGTTCTTC,CSSRWGGYSEQFF
TRBD2,few,14,TRBV12-3/TRBV12-4,TRBJ2-1,TGTGCCAGCAGTAGCGGGGGGGCCCGCAATGAGCAGTTCTTC,CASSSGGARNEQFF
NA,few,17,TRBV10-3,TRBJ1-1,TGTGCCATCAGTGATAGGATTCGATACAGGGACGACACTGAAGCTTTCTTT,CAISDRIRYRDDTEAFF
NA,NA,21,TRBV6-1,TRBJ1-5,TGTGCCAGCAGTGAAGCTATTGGTAGTGGGGTAGGGTCCTATAGCAATCAGCCCCAGCATTTT,CASSEAIGSGVGSYSNQPQHF
NA,NA,15,TRBV27,TRBJ2-4,TGTGCCAGCAGTTTATCTGCAGGCCCTGGGAACATTCAGTACTTC,CASSLSAGPGNIQYF
TRBD2,many,17,TRBV7-6,TRBJ2-2,TGTGCCAGCAGCTGGGGGACTAGCGGGGGAAACACCGGGGAGCTGTTTTTT,CASSWGTSGGNTGELFF
TRBD2,NA,15,TRBV12-3/TRBV12-4,TRBJ2-1,TGTGCCAGCACCACTAGCGGGACTAGCGACAATGAGCAGTTCTTC,CASTTSGTSDNEQFF
TRBD1,few,15,TRBV15,TRBJ1-2,TGTGCCACCAGCAGATTTGGACAGGGAGATTATGGCTACACCTTC,CATSRFGQGDYGYTF
NA,NA,14,TRBV27,TRBJ1-1,TGTGCCAGCAGTTTACTTGGGGGCCACACTGAAGCTTTCTTT,CASSLLGGHTEAFF
NA,few,15,TRBV5-6,TRBJ1-2,TGTGCCAGCAGCTTGGGGCGTAGGGACGCCTATGGCTACACCTTC,CASSLGRRDAYGYTF
NA,few,16,TRBV24-1,TRBJ2-3,TGTGCCACCAGTGACCAGCAGGGGACTAACACAGATACGCAGTATTTT,CATSDQQGTNTDTQYF
NA,NA,15,TRBV20-1,TRBJ2-7,TGCAGTGCTAGCCCCGCTTTGGGGGGAGACTACGAGCAGTACTTC,CSASPALGGDYEQYF
NA,NA,14,TRBV24-1,TRBJ2-3,TGTGCCACCAGTGAGTTGACTAGCACAGATACGCAGTATTTT,CATSELTSTDTQYF
NA,NA,11,TRBV7-6,TRBJ2-1,TGTACCAGCAGCCCTTCTGATGAGCAGTTCTTC,CTSSPSDEQFF
TRBD2,many,14,TRBV7-8,TRBJ2-1,TGTGCCAGCAGCACACTAGCGGGAGGGGATGAGCAGTTCTTC,CASSTLAGGDEQFF
NA,NA,17,TRBV6-1,TRBJ1-2,TGTGCCAGCAGTGAAGCGGGGGTCGTCGGCTCGCTCCATGGCTACACCTTC,CASSEAGVVGSLHGYTF
NA,few,14,TRBV7-6,TRBJ1-5,TGTGCCAGCAGCCCAGGACGGATCGATCAGCCCCAGCATTTT,CASSPGRIDQPQHF
TRBD1,NA,15,TRBV6-2/TRBV6-3,TRBJ2-1,TGTGCCAGCAGTTACCGGGACAGATTCGACAATGAGCAGTTCTTC,CASSYRDRFDNEQFF
NA,NA,15,TRBV6-1,TRBJ2-1,TGTGCCAGCAGTGACGAGACAGACTACTACAATGAGCAGTTCTTC,CASSDETDYYNEQFF
NA,many,15,TRBV6-1,TRBJ2-1,TGTGCCAGCAGCCCCCGGGGGGCCTTCGACAATGAGCAGTTCTTC,CASSPRGAFDNEQFF
TRBD1,few,14,TRBV19,TRBJ1-2,TGTGCCAGTAGTAGAGACAGGGTCGACTATGGCTACACCTTC,CASSRDRVDYGYTF
NA,NA,15,TRBV7-9,TRBJ1-1,TGTGCCAGCAGTCTACTCAGGGAGGCGTACACTGAAGCTTTCTTT,CASSLLREAYTEAFF
NA,NA,15,TRBV25-1,TRBJ2-7,TGTGCCAGCATTCAACAGGGTTATTACCCCTACGAGCAGTACTTC,CASIQQGYYPYEQYF
TRBD2,many,15,TRBV7-2,TRBJ2-1,TGTGCCAGCAGGTACAGACTAGCGTTATACAATGAGCAGTTCTTC,CASRYRLALYNEQFF
NA,NA,13,TRBV29-1,TRBJ1-2,TGCAGCGTTGAAGACAGGACGAACTATGGCTACACCTTC,CSVEDRTNYGYTF
TRBD2,many,16,TRBV7-2,TRBJ2-2,TGTGCCAGCAGCCCCCTAGGACTAGCGGGTACCGGGGAGCTGTTTTTT,CASSPLGLAGTGELFF
NA,NA,15,TRBV20-1,TRBJ2-5,TGCAGTGCTAGTTTGGGGGGGCCAGGGCGAGAGACCCAGTACTTC,CSASLGGPGRETQYF
NA,once,11,TRBV12-5,TRBJ2-3,TGTGCTAGTGGGTACGGAGATACGCAGTATTTT,CASGYGDTQYF
NA,NA,12,TRBV6-5,TRBJ1-6,TGTGCCAGCAGCCAGGGTCATTCACCCCTCCACTTT,CASSQGHSPLHF
TRBD1,NA,17,TRBV27,TRBJ2-3,TGTGCCAGCAGTCCCATTCGAACAGGGGTAGGCCCAGATACGCAGTATTTT,CASSPIRTGVGPDTQYF